This T cell receptor (beta chain) is from a study of breast tumors, draining lymph nodes, adjacent tissues. Whole-study results and caveats: Tumor and nontumor repertoires were significantly more similar in luminal-like than in basal-like breast cancer. Tumor T cell lymph node origin was a supported hypothesis, not proven. Tumors had less TCR diversity than lymph nodes, more than nontumor tissue. The data were judged consistent with most tumor T cells coming from lymph node and expanding in tumor.

To note about this clonotype: No antigen is known for it. This could be a read error, since a much larger clone is one nucleotide away.

Axillary draining lymph nodes of breast cancer patients supplied the node samples. TCRdb reprocessed the multiplex PCR reads via MiXCR and lists one record per CDR3 protein. The repertoire consists of more than 200,000 distinct CDR3 sequences, with about 32% occurring once and the leading ten covering roughly 1.3%. Material: axillary lymph node tissue. This receptor was identified in a female donor with breast cancer. Some clones in this sample may be carry-over from other donors' samples.

Here the CDR3 DNA reads TGCGTCAGCAGCTTGGTAGCGGGAGCGGTCGGGGAGCTGTTTTTT. This encodes CVSSLVAGAVGELFF. The genes are TRBV5-1 and TRBJ2-2, with TRBD2 identical over 9 bases. The CDR3 consists of 15 residues. Germline loops: CDR1 SGHRS, CDR2 YFSETQ. Supplemented by reference TRBV5-1 and TRBJ2-2, the full variable domain reads KAGVTQTPRYLIKTRGQQVTLSCSPISGHRSVSWYQQTPGQGLQFLFEYFSETQRNKGNFPGRFSGRQFSNSRSEMNVSTLELGDSALYLCVSSLVAGAVGELFFGEGSRLTVL.